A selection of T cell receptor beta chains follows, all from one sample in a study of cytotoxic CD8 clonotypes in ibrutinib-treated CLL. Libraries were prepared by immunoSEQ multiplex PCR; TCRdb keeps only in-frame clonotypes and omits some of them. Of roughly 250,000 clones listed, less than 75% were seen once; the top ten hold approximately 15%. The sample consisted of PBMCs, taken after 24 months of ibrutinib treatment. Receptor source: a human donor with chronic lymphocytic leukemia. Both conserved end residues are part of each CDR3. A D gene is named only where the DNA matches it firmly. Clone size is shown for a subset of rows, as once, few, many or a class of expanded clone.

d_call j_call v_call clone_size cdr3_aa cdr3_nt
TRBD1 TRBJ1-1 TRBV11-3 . CASSRDSLNTEAFF TGTGCCAGCAGCCGGGACAGCTTGAACACTGAAGCTTTCTTT
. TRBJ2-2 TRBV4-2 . CASSQVAGELFF TGTGCCAGCAGCCAAGTGGCCGGGGAGCTGTTTTTT
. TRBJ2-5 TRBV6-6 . CASSPPGTPETQYF TGTGCCAGCAGCCCCCCGGGCACCCCGGAGACCCAGTACTTC
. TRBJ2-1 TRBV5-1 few CASRQDNEQFF TGCGCCAGCAGACAGGACAATGAGCAGTTCTTC
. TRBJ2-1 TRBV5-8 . CASSLERQGYNEQFF TGTGCCAGCAGCTTGGAACGGCAGGGGTACAATGAGCAGTTCTTC
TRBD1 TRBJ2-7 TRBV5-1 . CASSLPTGDEQYF TGCGCCAGCAGCTTACCGACAGGGGACGAGCAGTACTTC
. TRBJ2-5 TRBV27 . CASSLTRQETQYF TGTGCCAGCAGTTTAACCAGACAAGAGACCCAGTACTTC
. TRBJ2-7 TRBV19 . CASSIEGTPTYEQYF TGTGCCAGTAGTATAGAGGGGACACCTACCTACGAGCAGTACTTC
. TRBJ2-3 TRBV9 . CASRLDTQYF TGTGCCAGCAGGCTAGATACGCAGTATTTT
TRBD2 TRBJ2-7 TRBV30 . CAWSFRTSGKIPPGEQYF TGTGCCTGGAGTTTCCGAACTAGCGGGAAAATCCCGCCGGGGGAGCAGTACTTC
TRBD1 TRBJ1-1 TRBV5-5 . CASSSGTGGLDTEAFF TGTGCCAGCAGTTCCGGGACAGGGGGTCTTGACACTGAAGCTTTCTTT
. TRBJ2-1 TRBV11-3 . CASSSDYPWSEQFF TGTGCCAGCAGCTCAGACTATCCGTGGAGTGAGCAGTTCTTC
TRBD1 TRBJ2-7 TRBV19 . CASSIGQGVGEQYF TGTGCCAGTAGTATTGGACAGGGGGTTGGGGAGCAGTACTTC
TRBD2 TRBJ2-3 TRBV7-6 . CASSHYPITSGSTDTQYF TGTGCCAGCAGCCACTACCCAATCACTAGCGGGAGCACAGATACGCAGTATTTT
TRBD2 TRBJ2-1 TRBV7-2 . CASSRTSGGSYNEQFF TGTGCCAGCAGCCGGACTAGCGGGGGCTCCTACAATGAGCAGTTCTTC
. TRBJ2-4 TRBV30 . CALGRAQNIQYF TGTGCCTTAGGACGGGCCCAAAACATTCAGTACTTC
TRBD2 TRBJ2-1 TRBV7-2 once CASSTRTSGLYNEQFF TGTGCCAGCAGCACCCGGACTAGCGGGCTCTACAATGAGCAGTTCTTC
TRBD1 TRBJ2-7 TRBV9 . CASSTIGTAYEQYF TGTGCCAGCAGCACCATAGGGACAGCCTACGAGCAGTACTTC
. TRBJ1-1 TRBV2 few CASSEDWVGTEAFF TGTGCCAGCAGTGAGGATTGGGTAGGGACTGAAGCTTTCTTT
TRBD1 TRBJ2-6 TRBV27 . CASSHGTVISGANVLTF TGTGCCAGCAGCCACGGGACAGTCATCTCTGGGGCCAACGTCCTGACTTTC
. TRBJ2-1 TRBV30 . CAWNPPRDPYNEQFF TGTGCCTGGAATCCCCCACGGGATCCATACAATGAGCAGTTCTTC
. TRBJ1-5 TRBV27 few CASSFGNGDQPQHF TGTGCCAGCAGCTTCGGGAACGGCGATCAGCCCCAGCATTTT
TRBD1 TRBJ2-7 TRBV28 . CASSPPDRVSHEQYF TGTGCCAGCAGTCCCCCGGACAGGGTCAGTCACGAGCAGTACTTC
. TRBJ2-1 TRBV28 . CASIGQYNEQFF TGTGCCAGCATCGGGCAGTACAATGAGCAGTTCTTC
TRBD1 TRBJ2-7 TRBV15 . CATSSDGQGGHEQYF TGTGCCACCAGCAGCGACGGACAGGGGGGGCACGAGCAGTACTTC
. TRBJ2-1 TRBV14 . CASTSSSYNEQFF TGTGCCAGCACCTCGAGCTCCTACAATGAGCAGTTCTTC
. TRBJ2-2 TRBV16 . CASSPYGNTGELFF TGTGCCAGCAGCCCATACGGCAACACCGGGGAGCTGTTTTTT
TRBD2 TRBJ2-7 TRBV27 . CASSLSGASYEQYF TGTGCCAGCAGCCTTAGCGGGGCCTCCTACGAGCAGTACTTC